The present T cell receptor beta chain was sequenced within a study of blood T cell repertoires in COVID-19. Across the study: T cells, B-cell-depleted T cells, or PBMCs supplied cDNA or gDNA.

J lost 3 bases, V lost 0 bases, and 4 bases had no gene match. This CDR3 contains 16 residues. Germline CDR1 and CDR2: SGHNT and YYREEE (reference sequence). Authors' processing steps: Estimated nucleated cell counts came from reference gene primer amplification. Using immunoSEQ multiplex PCR, the repertoire was profiled, and TCRdb retains in-frame clones only, with some absent. Clonal size and the V and J genes are those of that table, whereas D and trimming came from the DNA. The data contain under 450,000 clones, 91% of them seen just once; the ten biggest clones take up about 0.86%. Participant reports of clinical history set cohort assignment. In the 2 weeks before study entry, exposed participants met a COVID-19 case, which was PCR-confirmed or clinician-diagnosed.

This chain links TRBV5-4 with TRBJ1-2; 11 bases are a match to TRBD1. The clonotype comes from a woman aged 40 to 50 who had been exposed to COVID-19. The sample consisted of PBMCs or T cells enriched from blood (not recorded which). The CDR3: CASSLVGTGGHYGYTF. In DNA form, the CDR3 reads TGTGCCAGCAGCTTGGTGGGGACAGGGGGTCACTATGGCTACACCTTC.